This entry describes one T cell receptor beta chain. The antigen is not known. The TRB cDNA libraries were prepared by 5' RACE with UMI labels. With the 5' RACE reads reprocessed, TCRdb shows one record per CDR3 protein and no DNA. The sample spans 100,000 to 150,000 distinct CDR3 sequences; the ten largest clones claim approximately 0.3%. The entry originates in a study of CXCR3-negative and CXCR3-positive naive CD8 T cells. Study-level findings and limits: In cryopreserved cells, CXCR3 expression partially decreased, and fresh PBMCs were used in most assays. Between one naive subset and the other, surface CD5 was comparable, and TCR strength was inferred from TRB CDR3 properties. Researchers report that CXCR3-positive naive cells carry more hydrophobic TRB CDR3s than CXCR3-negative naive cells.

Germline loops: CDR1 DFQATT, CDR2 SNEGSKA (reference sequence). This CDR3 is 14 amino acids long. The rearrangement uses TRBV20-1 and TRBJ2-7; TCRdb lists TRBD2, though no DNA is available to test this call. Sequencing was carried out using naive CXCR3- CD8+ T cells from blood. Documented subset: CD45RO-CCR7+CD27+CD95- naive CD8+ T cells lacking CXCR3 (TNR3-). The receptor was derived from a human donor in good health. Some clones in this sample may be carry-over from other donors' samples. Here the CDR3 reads CSARDGLAAYEQYF.